The sequence of this TCR beta chain was determined in a study of Graves' ophthalmopathy and Graves' hyperthyroidism. RNA transcripts served as template for amplifying TCR beta CDR3 sequences. RT-PCR in the first round used HTBI primers; a second-round multiplex PCR followed. From the multiplex PCR reads, TCRdb called clonotypes with MiXCR, one entry per CDR3 protein. The sample holds approximately 1.2 million distinct CDR3 sequences, 35% to 40% seen once. V dropped 8 bases and J dropped 10 bases, with 12 bases sitting between them. CDR1 and CDR2 (germline): LNHDA, SQIVND (reference sequence). The CDR3 has 11 residues. A remark on this clonotype: A much larger clone sits a single nucleotide away, making a read error possible. Since the CDR3 does not end with the conserved phenylalanine or tryptophan, this likely comes from a read error.

Sample: peripheral blood or thyroid tissue (not recorded which). The sequence was collected from an adult man with Graves' hyperthyroidism. V usage is TRBV19 and J usage is TRBJ1-5, with D unclear. CDR3 residues: CASGSAGPQHS. CDR3 bases: TGTGCCAGTGGGTCCGCCGGCCCCCAGCATTCT.